This T cell receptor beta chain was documented in a study of cytomegalovirus exposure and HLA in healthy donors. Study-wide context: The 90 to 150 validation repertoires, a later analysis reported, used the same platform as the approximately 730 repertoires from the first cohort.

This table comes from immunoSEQ multiplex PCR, and its TCRdb copy is limited to in-frame clones, with some not included. The repertoire includes 59,000 or so clones, approximately 92% of them detected once, and around 14% sits in the top ten. Findings and limits, study-wide: The study labeled 150 to 200 TCR beta chains cytomegalovirus-associated.

The CDR3 contains 22 residues. Remarks on this clone: Its antigen remains unknown.

Specimen: PBMCs. The sequence derives from a woman aged 18-29 years in good health and CMV-seronegative. This rearrangement joins TRBV7-5 to TRBJ1-4. TRBV7-5 is termed a pseudogene. The CDR3: CARSLLYRVLEGESGLWAELFF. The CDR3 DNA is TGTGCCAGAAGCTTATTGTATAGGGTTCTAGAGGGTGAATCCGGCCTCTGGGCGGAACTGTTTTTT.